The present TCR beta chain was sequenced within a study of blood T cells in healthy people across ages. The study's findings and limits: Older age coincided with a roughly linear decline in TCR beta diversity per million T cells. Comparison with aged donors showed that long-lived donors had more naive CD4+ cells and higher diversity.

The CDR3 runs to 17 residues. The J segment lost 4 bases and the V segment lost 1 base, leaving 7 bases of the junction unmatched. Germline V gives CDR1 LGHDT, CDR2 YNNKEL (reference sequence). There are a few counts of this clonotype. Its antigen is not identified. The use of a sample-barcoded 5' primer and a J-beta primer mix characterized a second PCR of roughly 6 to 11 cycles. Each cDNA molecule carried a tag from a template-switch adaptor that contained 12 random nucleotides. MiXCR was run by TCRdb on the 5' RACE reads, yielding one entry per CDR3 protein. This sample has about 780,000 distinct CDR3 sequences, with around 25% found just once. This sample also appeared in a second study, on T cells of mothers and their children. This second study notes: Reads recorded for TCR beta CDR3 numbered over 9 million per mother and some 2.7 million per child.

This sequence joins TRBV3-1 and TRBJ2-5, with 12 nucleotides matching TRBD2. The TCR sequence derives from a boy aged 5-17 years in good health. Input material: blood. The CDR3: CASSQGLAGGPLETQYF. CDR3 bases: TGTGCCAGCAGCCAAGGGCTAGCGGGGGGGCCTTTAGAGACCCAGTACTTC.